This T cell receptor (beta chain) was profiled in a study of blood T cell repertoires in COVID-19 (dated by TCRdb to about 2020). In the study overall: Collaborator samples came from the United States, Italy and Spain and covered acute and convalescent phases of COVID-19. The prospective study material was composed of cDNA or gDNA derived from T cells, B-cell-depleted T cells, or PBMCs. Deeply sampled blood TCRbeta repertoires from subjects exposed to, actively infected with, or recovered from COVID-19 were included in the dataset. The repertoires were released in a freely available public database intended as a resource for research on the immune response to SARS-CoV-2. Samples came from the ongoing ImmuneRACE study (first 160 participants) plus 1,254 subjects from 6 global collaborators. Nearly every sample came with metadata listing a de-identified subject ID, COVID-19 status, age in years and sex. Where HLA class I and class II types were available, the types were taken from metadata supplied by the sample provider, not from assay-based typing. Study-level results and caveats: How much clinical and demographic metadata was included differed by source and by participant, and the metadata was provided uncurated.

TCRbeta CDR3 regions were amplified from genomic DNA using the immunoSEQ Assay, a bias-controlled multiplex PCR. Concerning the study's data processing: Nucleated cell counts per sample were estimated from amplification of reference gene primers within the assay. To quantify the absolute abundance of each unique TCRbeta CDR3 rearrangement, sequence reads were collapsed and filtered. For each sample, productive Simpson clonality was calculated as the square root of Simpson's diversity index over productive rearrangements. Not all clones reach the TCRdb copy of this immuneACCESS table, which keeps in-frame sequences only. Checked studies attribute under half of the gap to unresolved V genes and leave the rest unexplained. Clone size and V and J calls were adopted from that table, with D and trimming inferred from the DNA. Across this sample there are 250,000 to 300,000 clones, with about nine tenths seen only once. Around 13% of the sample comes from the top ten.

As for this clone: The antigen it recognizes is unknown. No clone much larger than this one lies a single base away; base qualities are absent.

Collaborating institutions collected whole blood in K2EDTA tubes following their own protocols. Collaborator samples were shipped for TCRbeta analysis as frozen whole blood, isolated PBMCs, or DNA extracted from either sample type. V sheds 1 base and J sheds 9 bases, leaving 13 bases between their ends. Counted from cysteine to phenylalanine, this CDR3 has 15 amino acids. Solely the CDR3 DNA is kept, with 45 bases framed from the first base. CDR1 and CDR2, per the germline V gene (reference sequence), are LNHNV and YYDKDF. The chain employs TRBV15 and TRBJ1-6, with a weak D call of TRBD1 (5 bases match). The clonotype comes from a woman aged 55 to 70 with acute or convalescent COVID-19. Sequencing used peripheral blood. CDR3 loop: CATSRGRGSGSPLHF. In nucleotides, the sequence is TGTGCCACCAGCAGAGGTAGGGGTTCCGGTTCACCCCTCCACTTT.